A single sample gave rise to the 22 T cell receptor beta chains below, sequenced in a study of a mutant IDH1 vaccine in newly diagnosed glioma (dated by TCRdb to the early 2020s). No antigens are known for them. Preparation of the library involved the immunoSEQ multiplex PCR assay. TCRdb's version of the immuneACCESS table is confined to in-frame rearrangements and falls short of the full clone set. An unresolved V gene accounts for under half of the shortfall where checked; the remainder is of unknown origin. The sample table shows 25,000 to 30,000 clones, and around 89% are seen once. In total, the top ten clones hold about a fifth of the sample. This specimen's time point label, per the study, means: week 5, during vaccination. Every vaccine dose consisted of 300 ug of a 20-mer mutant IDH1 peptide in Montanide, administered subcutaneously together with topical imiquimod. The material sequenced was PBMCs, taken from a glioma patient whose treatment included an IDH1 peptide vaccine. These receptors were taken from a young man with glioma.

V usage is TRBV25-1 and J usage is TRBJ2-1, with D perhaps TRBD1 (5 bases). Trimming removed 1 base at V and 1 base at J, with 14 bases between. The CDR3 is 17 amino acids. Germline CDR1 is MGHDK and CDR2 is SYGVNS. CDR3 in amino acids: CASSESLDTDSYNEQFF. Written as DNA, the CDR3 is TGTGCCAGCAGTGAATCCCTGGACACCGATTCCTACAATGAGCAGTTCTTC.

This chain uses TRBV5-1 with TRBJ1-3; no clear D gene. This CDR3 is built from 15 residues. From germline, CDR1 is SGHRS and CDR2 YFSETQ. Trimming shortened V by 6 bases and J by 0 bases, and 13 bases separated the two germline ends. The CDR3 nucleotides are TGCGCCAGCACCCCGGGAGACACCTCTGGAAACACCATATATTTT. Its protein is CASTPGDTSGNTIYF.

This chain links TRBV29-1 with TRBJ2-1; 11 positions agree with TRBD2. V was pared by 7 bases and J by 0 bases, with 8 bases of the junction left unmatched. This CDR3 has 16 amino acids. In germline, CDR1 is SQVTM, CDR2 ANQGSEA. CDR3 sequence (DNA): TGCAGCGGTAAGGGACTAGCGGAGAACTCCTACAATGAGCAGTTCTTC. Amino acids: CSGKGLAENSYNEQFF.

The genes are TRBV6-5 and TRBJ1-1; D call uncertain. The length of the CDR3 is 15 residues. Trimming cost V 6 bases and J 0 bases, with 14 bases left between them. Germline CDR1 MNHEY, CDR2 SVGAGI. The CDR3 here is CASSPSPNVNTEAFF. As DNA, the CDR3 is TGTGCCAGCAGCCCCTCCCCAAACGTGAACACTGAAGCTTTCTTT.

This rearrangement joins TRBV7-9 to TRBJ1-3, with TRBD1 as a possible D gene (6 bases). Germline CDR1 reads SEHNR; CDR2 reads FQNEAQ (reference sequence). CDR3 length: 18 residues. V lost 5 bases and J 4 bases, leaving 24 bases between the germline ends. CDR3 DNA sequence: TGTGCCAGCAGCCGCAATCCATACCGGGGGGCGGTAGGAAACACCATATATTTT. It yields the protein CASSRNPYRGAVGNTIYF.

This clone was counted a few times. V is TRBV4-1 and J is TRBJ1-4; the D is unclear. Trimming pared 8 bases from V and 2 bases from J, leaving 15 bases between. Germline loops: CDR1 MGHRA, CDR2 YSYEKL. The CDR3 length is 15 residues. This chain's CDR3 is CASSNPGYTNEKLFF. As DNA, the CDR3 is TGCGCCAGCTCTAACCCCGGGTACACTAATGAAAAACTGTTTTTT.

The rearrangement links TRBV5-4 to TRBJ1-2, with TRBD1 as a possible D gene (5 bases). Trimming removed 5 bases at V and 2 bases at J, with 10 bases between. The CDR3 is made up of 13 amino acids. Per the germline V gene, CDR1 is SGHNT and CDR2 is YYREEE (reference sequence). CDR3 sequence (DNA): TGTGCCAGCAGTCCGGACAAGAACTATGGCTACACCTTC. This encodes CASSPDKNYGYTF.

The chain carries TRBV5-4 and TRBJ2-3; TRBD2 matches at 8 bases. The CDR3 runs to 17 residues. Germline V gives CDR1 SGHNT, CDR2 YYREEE (reference sequence). The V segment lost 0 bases and the J segment 1 base; nucleotides outside the gene matches: 7. This CDR3 is CASSLGGTRGGTDTQYF. The DNA for the CDR3 is TGTGCCAGCAGCTTGGGAGGGACTAGGGGAGGCACAGATACGCAGTATTTT.

V is TRBV29-1 and J is TRBJ2-2; D possibly corresponds to TRBD2 (5 bases). Trimming shortened V by 2 bases and J by 1 base, and 8 bases separated the two germline ends. Per germline, CDR1 SQVTM and CDR2 ANQGSEA. This CDR3 has 14 amino acids. The CDR3 region has the DNA TGCAGCGTTGAAAGAGCGGTGAACACCGGGGAGCTGTTTTTT. Amino acids: CSVERAVNTGELFF.

This clone was recorded only once. V usage is TRBV5-5 and J usage is TRBJ1-1; 7 positions match TRBD1. This CDR3 comprises 15 residues. Trimming cost V 0 bases and J 10 bases; bases outside gene matches: 12. Germline-derived CDR1 and CDR2 are SGHKS and YYEKEE (reference sequence). The CDR3 nucleotides are TGTGCCAGCAGCTTGGGTCAGGGGGGAGAGAGGAGAGCTTTCTTT. This encodes CASSLGQGGERRAFF. Filled out from reference TRBV5-5 and TRBJ1-1, the complete variable domain reads DAGVTQSPTHLIKTRGQQVTLRCSPISGHKSVSWYQQVLGQGPQFIFQYYEKEERGRGNFPDRFSARQFPNYSSELNVNALLLGDSALYLCASSLGQGGERRAFFGQGTRLTVV.

This sequence joins TRBV14 and TRBJ1-1; the D gene is possibly TRBD1 (6 bases). V was clipped by 6 bases and J by 6 bases, with 11 bases between them. Germline CDR1 SGHDN, CDR2 FVKESK. This CDR3 has 12 amino acids. CDR3 sequence reads: CASRGEGAEAFF. In DNA form, the CDR3 reads TGTGCCAGCAGGGGCGAGGGGGCTGAAGCTTTCTTT. The entire variable domain, with the rest obtained from reference TRBV14 and TRBJ1-1, is as follows: EAGVTQFPSHSVIEKGQTVTLRCDPISGHDNLYWYRRVMGKEIKFLLHFVKESKQDESGMPNNRFLAERTGGTYSTLKVQPAELEDSGVYFCASRGEGAEAFFGQGTRLTVV.

The sample holds one count of this clone. The J gene is TRBJ2-7, the V gene TRBV30; 7 positions agree with TRBD1. The germline V gene has CDR1 GTSNPN and CDR2 SVGIG (reference sequence). The CDR3 totals 14 residues. J was trimmed by 1 base and V by 0 bases; bases with no gene match: 3. CDR3 bases: TGTGCCTGGAGTGTCCCAGGGGGATCCTACGAGCAGTACTTC. It encodes CAWSVPGGSYEQYF.

The CDR3 reads CASSRPGETQYF. CDR3 nucleotides: TGTGCCAGCAGCCGACCTGGGGAGACCCAGTACTTC. V is TRBV5-6 and J is TRBJ2-5; D is unresolved. Trimming took off 4 bases at V and 5 bases at J, with 9 bases between the two ends. The CDR3 has 12 residues. Looked up from germline, CDR1 is SGHDT and CDR2 is YYEEEE.

The chain is built from TRBV7-2 and TRBJ2-5; 7 nucleotides match TRBD1. The CDR3 runs 16 residues. The V and J ends lost 4 bases and 0 bases, in that order; junction bases with no gene match: 8. The germline CDR1 and CDR2 sequences are SGHTA and FQGNSA. CDR3 amino acids: CASSSAGTAYQETQYF. DNA of the CDR3: TGTGCCAGCAGCTCCGCTGGGACAGCGTACCAAGAGACCCAGTACTTC.

The chain is built from TRBV28 and TRBJ2-5; D is unclear. Germline V gene lookup returns CDR1 MDHEN and CDR2 SYDVKM. The CDR3 is 14 amino acids. V was shortened by 4 bases and J by 2 bases, with 11 bases between the two germline ends. CDR3 amino acids: CASSSYGRQETQYF. CDR3 nucleotides: TGTGCCAGCAGTTCGTACGGACGGCAAGAGACCCAGTACTTC.

The chain links TRBV4-1 to TRBJ2-7; 7 bases agree with TRBD2. Germline values: CDR1 MGHRA, CDR2 YSYEKL. This CDR3 has 16 amino acids. V shed 2 bases and J 1 base; nucleotides not matched to a gene: 8. CDR3 residues: CASSQPGGRASYEQYF. CDR3 bases: TGCGCCAGCAGCCAACCGGGAGGTAGGGCTTCCTACGAGCAGTACTTC.

The CDR3 coding sequence is TGCAGCCCACTAGTGGAGACCCAGTACTTC. Translating gives CSPLVETQYF. The V gene is TRBV20-1, the J gene TRBJ2-5, with a tentative D call TRBD2 (5 bases). The CDR3 spans 10 residues. The germline CDR1 and CDR2 sequences are DFQATT and SNEGSKA (reference sequence).

This clone was counted a single time. The rearrangement joins TRBV30 to TRBJ2-7; TRBD2 might be the D (5 bases). CDR3 length: 13 amino acids. Germline V gives CDR1 GTSNPN, CDR2 SVGIG (reference sequence). Trimming cost V 1 base and J 4 bases, with 11 bases left between them. CDR3 coding DNA: TGTGCCTGGAGTGGGGAGCGAGTATACGAGCAGTACTTC. Translating gives CAWSGERVYEQYF. Full variable domain (outside the CDR3, taken from reference TRBV30 and TRBJ2-7): SQTIHQWPATLVQPVGSPLSLECTVEGTSNPNLYWYRQAAGRGLQLLFYSVGIGQISSEVPQNLSASRPQDRQFILSSKKLLLSDSGFYLCAWSGERVYEQYFGPGTRLTVT.

CDR3 sequence: CASSLIQGTPPYEQYF. In DNA form, the CDR3 reads TGTGCCAGCAGCTTAATCCAGGGCACCCCCCCCTACGAGCAGTACTTC. This chain joins TRBV13 and TRBJ2-7; D perhaps matches TRBD1 (5 bases). CDR3 length: 16 amino acids. Trimming stripped 2 bases from V and 2 bases from J, with 16 bases between. CDR1 is PRHDT and CDR2 is FYEKMQ in the germline V gene (reference sequence).

The chain is built from TRBV5-4 and TRBJ1-1; the D gene is possibly TRBD1 (5 bases). Trimming left V 4 bases short and J 0 bases short, with 13 bases between. Germline CDR1 reads SGHNT; CDR2 reads YYREEE (reference sequence). The CDR3 extends over 15 amino acids. The DNA of the CDR3 is TGTGCCAGCAGCACCCAGGGTGGGATGAACACTGAAGCTTTCTTT. This codes for CASSTQGGMNTEAFF.

V gene TRBV5-1 combines with J gene TRBJ1-1, with 11 positions matching TRBD1. The germline gives CDR1 SGHRS, CDR2 YFSETQ. The CDR3 runs to 14 residues. Unmatched junction bases numbered 4, after V lost 5 bases and J lost 4 bases. CDR3 residues: CASRAGTGGTEAFF. Here the CDR3 DNA reads TGCGCCAGCAGGGCCGGGACAGGGGGCACTGAAGCTTTCTTT.

This chain connects TRBV30 to TRBJ2-6, with D hard to call. There are 13 residues in the CDR3. Deletions cut 3 bases from V and 4 bases from J, with 7 bases between. In germline, CDR1 is GTSNPN, CDR2 SVGIG (reference sequence). Here the CDR3 DNA reads TGTGCCTGGAGCTCTCGGGGGGCCAACGTCCTGACTTTC. It is translated as CAWSSRGANVLTF.